This TCR beta chain stems from a study of blood T cells in healthy people across ages. Study-wide points: Roughly linear age-related decline in beta diversity appeared, significant by age approximately 40. Estimated diversity across one million T cells was deemed an underestimate.

The CDR3 length is 18 residues. After removal of 1 base from V and 6 bases from J, the junction contained 10 bases not matched to a gene. Combining a sample-barcoded 5' primer with a J-beta primer mix, a second PCR ran for 7 to 11 cycles. Paired-end reads containing CDR3 totaled no fewer than 2.5 million for each sample. TCRdb analysed the 5' RACE reads with MiXCR anew, one entry per CDR3 protein. The sample comprises about 1.4 million distinct CDR3 sequences, around 55% of which are singletons, and 5.5% to 8% rests with the top ten. Extraction of total RNA produced a minimum of 5.5 micrograms from each sample. A remark on this clonotype: Its cognate antigen is unknown.

The specimen was blood. The chain joins TRBV12-3 or TRBV12-4 to TRBJ2-1, with TRBD2 matching 12 bases. The TCR originated in a man between 18 and 35 years old in good health. This CDR3 reads CASSLGLAGALLGNEQFF. The CDR3 DNA sequence: TGTGCCAGCAGTTTAGGACTAGCGGGGGCGCTCCTAGGCAATGAGCAGTTCTTC.